These 31 T cell receptor beta chains were all obtained from the same sample, sequenced in a study of T cells in localized non-small cell lung cancer. This table comes from immunoSEQ multiplex PCR, and its TCRdb copy is limited to in-frame clones, with some not included. The table records about 74,000 clones, about 88% of them present only once. The sequences come from peripheral blood, collected before any cancer treatment. The receptors were gathered from a female donor at least 60 years old with stage I lung adenocarcinoma.

This chain uses TRBV4-2 with TRBJ1-5; no definite D call. The V end lost 0 bases, the J end lost 5 bases, and 5 bases lay between the germline ends. Germline V gene sequence: CDR1 LGHNA, CDR2 YNFKEQ. There are 13 residues in the CDR3. The CDR3 sequence is CASSQDWDQPQHF. CDR3 coding DNA: TGTGCCAGCAGCCAAGATTGGGATCAGCCCCAGCATTTT.

V usage is TRBV5-6 and J usage is TRBJ2-3, with D maybe TRBD2 (6 bases). Trimming cost V 7 bases and J 0 bases, with 15 bases left between them. The CDR3 has 15 amino acids. The germline CDR1 and CDR2 sequences are SGHDT and YYEEEE. CDR3 residues: CASRRGYVSTDTQYF. The CDR3 DNA reads TGTGCCAGCCGCCGGGGGTACGTTAGCACAGATACGCAGTATTTT.

This clone turned up a few times. The gene calls are TRBV4-2 and TRBJ2-6; D ambiguous. Trimming left V 0 bases short and J 1 base short, with 7 bases between. The CDR3 contains 16 residues. Germline-derived CDR1 and CDR2 are LGHNA and YNFKEQ. CDR3 coding DNA: TGTGCCAGCAGCCAAGAGATCGTTTCTGGGGCCAACGTCCTGACTTTC. Its protein is CASSQEIVSGANVLTF.

This CDR3 reads CASSRNWDQRGEQFF. DNA for the CDR3: TGTGCCAGCAGTCGGAACTGGGACCAGCGTGGTGAGCAGTTCTTC. The V call is TRBV6-5, the J call TRBJ2-1; D is tentatively TRBD1 or TRBD2 (5 bases each). The ends were cut back, 5 bases at V and 9 bases at J, with 20 bases in the middle. The CDR3 runs to 15 residues. From germline, CDR1 is MNHEY and CDR2 SVGAGI.

This clone appeared once. This chain joins TRBV6-5 and TRBJ1-2, with TRBD1 matching 12 bases. V was pared by 5 bases and J by 7 bases, with 5 bases of the junction left unmatched. The CDR3 has 14 residues. CDR1 MNHEY and CDR2 SVGAGI come from the germline V gene. CDR3 nucleotide sequence: TGTGCCAGCAGTCAGGGACAGGGGGCAGTTGGCTACACCTTC. Translation: CASSQGQGAVGYTF.

The CDR3 region is CASSGPGGGYGYTF. The CDR3 DNA reads TGTGCCAGCAGCGGACCAGGGGGCGGCTATGGCTACACCTTC. The chain joins TRBV7-2 to TRBJ1-2, with 8 positions matching TRBD1. This CDR3 region has 14 residues. V was clipped by 5 bases and J by 4 bases; unmatched bases: 6. Germline CDR1 is SGHTA and CDR2 is FQGNSA.

The V gene is TRBV29-1, the J gene TRBJ2-3, with 11 bases aligning to TRBD2. Germline-derived CDR1 and CDR2 are SQVTM and ANQGSEA. The ends lost 1 base at V and 2 bases at J; junction bases unmatched: 5. The CDR3 is 16 residues long. CDR3 nucleotides: TGCAGCGTTGAAGGGGGGACTAGCGGAAACACAGATACGCAGTATTTT. As protein: CSVEGGTSGNTDTQYF.

J is TRBJ2-3 and V is TRBV4-1; TRBD2 is a possible D gene (7 bases). The CDR3 has 19 residues. Germline values: CDR1 MGHRA, CDR2 YSYEKL. Trimming cost V 0 bases and J 2 bases, with 21 bases left between them. The CDR3 coding sequence is TGCGCCAGCAGCCAAGATAGGGGGGGGGCCCGCACACACACAGATACGCAGTATTTT. It yields the protein CASSQDRGGARTHTDTQYF.

This clone was observed once. The chain uses TRBV5-1 and TRBJ1-1; 8 positions match TRBD1. CDR1 is SGHRS, CDR2 YFSETQ, per germline. The CDR3 sequence is 12 residues long. With 8 bases clipped from V and 5 bases from J, the junction kept 5 bases outside the gene matches. The CDR3 coding sequence is TGCGCCAGGACAGGGGTCGGGACTGAAGCTTTCTTT. It translates to CARTGVGTEAFF.

V is TRBV28 and J is TRBJ2-1, with 11 nucleotides matching TRBD2. Germline-derived CDR1 and CDR2 are MDHEN and SYDVKM. V shed 6 bases and J 9 bases; nucleotides not matched to a gene: 10. The CDR3 totals 15 residues. The CDR3 region is CASSFTSGRGGEQFF. In DNA form, the CDR3 reads TGTGCCAGCAGCTTTACTAGCGGGAGAGGAGGTGAGCAGTTCTTC.

This CDR3 reads CATGTGSYNEQFF. CDR3 nucleotide sequence: TGTGCCACCGGGACAGGATCCTACAATGAGCAGTTCTTC. This chain uses TRBV10-3 with TRBJ2-1; TRBD1 agrees at 8 bases. J gave up 1 base and V 10 bases, and 3 bases lay outside the gene matches. The CDR3 sequence is 13 residues long. The germline gives CDR1 ENHRY, CDR2 SYGVKD.

This sequence joins TRBV29-1 and TRBJ1-2; D not resolved. This CDR3 contains 8 residues. Germline V lookup: CDR1 SQVTM, CDR2 ANQGSEA. The V end lost 4 bases, the J end lost 10 bases, and 4 bases lay between the germline ends. The CDR3 nucleotides read TGCAGCGTTGGTTTCTACACCTTC. Amino acids: CSVGFYTF.

V usage is TRBV5-5 and J usage is TRBJ2-5; 11 positions agree with TRBD2. The J segment lost 0 bases and the V segment lost 4 bases, leaving 5 bases of the junction unmatched. Germline assignment: CDR1 SGHKS and CDR2 YYEKEE (reference sequence). The CDR3 is 16 amino acids. In DNA form, the CDR3 reads TGTGCCAGCAGCCCAACTAGCGGGGGTAACCAAGAGACCCAGTACTTC. Its protein is CASSPTSGGNQETQYF.

The chain joins TRBV7-9 to TRBJ1-5; D is possibly TRBD1 (6 bases). V was trimmed by 5 bases and J by 6 bases, leaving 20 bases between them. This CDR3 has 16 residues. CDR1 and CDR2 (germline): SEHNR, FQNEAQ (reference sequence). The CDR3 protein is CASSPYPAGEGQPQHF. Written as DNA, the CDR3 is TGTGCCAGCAGCCCATACCCGGCAGGGGAAGGTCAGCCCCAGCATTTT.

J is TRBJ2-2 and V is TRBV4-1; 7 positions agree with TRBD2. Germline CDR1 reads MGHRA; CDR2 reads YSYEKL. The V and J ends lost 1 base and 4 bases, in that order; junction bases with no gene match: 6. The CDR3 length is 16 residues. CDR3 region: CASSQAGREGTGELFF. The DNA for the CDR3 is TGCGCCAGCAGCCAAGCGGGCAGGGAGGGCACCGGGGAGCTGTTTTTT.

The chain carries TRBV19 and TRBJ2-5, with 7 bases that match TRBD1. J was trimmed by 1 base and V by 4 bases; bases with no gene match: 3. CDR1 is LNHDA and CDR2 is SQIVND in the germline V gene (reference sequence). The CDR3 totals 14 residues. CDR3 amino acids: CASSKTGFQETQYF. The CDR3 DNA is TGTGCCAGTAGTAAGACAGGGTTCCAAGAGACCCAGTACTTC. Full variable domain (outside the CDR3, taken from reference TRBV19 and TRBJ2-5): DGGITQSPKYLFRKEGQNVTLSCEQNLNHDAMYWYRQDPGQGLRLIYYSQIVNDFQKGDIAEGYSVSREKKESFPLTVTSAQKNPTAFYLCASSKTGFQETQYFGPGTRLLVL.

In the case of this clone: This sample includes further DNA sequences coding for the same CDR3. The genes are TRBV19 and TRBJ1-2; 8 bases match TRBD1. V was clipped by 6 bases and J by 5 bases; unmatched bases: 5. Looked up from germline, CDR1 is LNHDA and CDR2 is SQIVND (reference sequence). The CDR3 consists of 13 residues. The CDR3 nucleotides read TGTGCCAGTAGCACCGGGACAGGATATGGCTACACCTTC. It yields the protein CASSTGTGYGYTF.

CDR3: CASAVPGSRPTEAFF. The CDR3 DNA reads TGTGCTAGTGCCGTCCCGGGCAGTCGGCCAACTGAAGCTTTCTTT. The V gene is TRBV12-5, the J gene TRBJ1-1; D is undetermined. The V gene lost 7 bases and the J gene lost 5 bases, with 20 bases spanning the gap. The CDR3 consists of 15 residues. The germline V gene encodes CDR1 LGHNT and CDR2 FRNRAP.

This chain links TRBV7-8 with TRBJ1-5; D is perhaps TRBD1 (5 bases). CDR1 SGHVS and CDR2 FQNEAQ come from the germline V gene. With 2 bases removed from V and 3 bases from J, the gap between germline ends came to 23 bases. This CDR3 has 19 residues. CDR3 sequence reads: CASSLWTREGLADNQPQHF. CDR3 sequence (DNA): TGTGCCAGCAGCTTATGGACACGGGAGGGGCTAGCCGACAATCAGCCCCAGCATTTT.

Here the CDR3 reads CASRTGNYGYTF. CDR3 nucleotides: TGTGCCAGCAGGACAGGGAACTATGGCTACACCTTC. V is TRBV6-5 and J is TRBJ1-2; 7 nucleotides agree with TRBD1. V lost 6 bases, J lost 2 bases, and 0 bases stayed unmatched. There are 12 residues in the CDR3. CDR1 is MNHEY and CDR2 is SVGAGI in the germline V gene.

V gene TRBV27 combines with J gene TRBJ2-1; no reliable D call. V lost 5 bases to trimming and J lost 4 bases, with 15 bases between them. The CDR3 consists of 15 residues. Germline V lookup: CDR1 MNHEY, CDR2 SMNVEV (reference sequence). The CDR3 is CASSPVGGPYNEQFF. CDR3 DNA: TGTGCCAGCAGTCCGGTCGGTGGGCCGTACAATGAGCAGTTCTTC.

The J gene is TRBJ2-5, the V gene TRBV29-1; D not certain. This CDR3 is 13 amino acids long. Germline loops: CDR1 SQVTM, CDR2 ANQGSEA. V was cut by 5 bases and J by 2 bases, with 12 bases left in between. In DNA, the CDR3 is TGCAGCGTTCCACACCCGCAGCAAGAGACCCAGTACTTC. Its translation: CSVPHPQQETQYF.

Written as DNA, the CDR3 is TGTGCCAGCAGCCGCTCAGTTACGGGGGGAGAGGTATACTTC. Its protein is CASSRSVTGGEVYF. V and J are TRBV4-2 and TRBJ2-7; 7 bases agree with TRBD2. CDR3 length: 14 residues. Trimming removed 4 bases from V and 13 bases from J; junction bases left unmatched: 16. Per germline, CDR1 LGHNA and CDR2 YNFKEQ.

The chain uses TRBV11-2 and TRBJ2-5; D may be TRBD1 (5 bases). CDR3 size: 13 residues. V shed 5 bases and J shed 4 bases, with 11 bases lying between them. From germline, CDR1 is SGHAT and CDR2 FQNNGV. The CDR3 coding sequence is TGTGCCAGCAGCCGTAGTAGGGGAGAGACCCAGTACTTC. This gives the protein CASSRSRGETQYF.

The chain uses TRBV7-2 and TRBJ2-2; 9 positions match TRBD2. V trimming: 2 bases; J trimming: 0 bases; junction bases outside the gene matches: 10. The CDR3 is made up of 19 amino acids. Germline V gene sequence: CDR1 SGHTA, CDR2 FQGNSA. This CDR3 reads CASSLKVASGATNTGELFF. The CDR3 nucleotides read TGTGCCAGCAGCTTAAAAGTCGCTAGCGGGGCGACGAACACCGGGGAGCTGTTTTTT. Based on the CDR3 plus reference TRBV7-2 and TRBJ2-2, the full variable domain is GAGVSQSPSNKVTEKGKDVELRCDPISGHTALYWYRQSLGQGLEFLIYFQGNSAPDKSGLPSDRFSAERTGGSVSTLTIQRTQQEDSAVYLCASSLKVASGATNTGELFFGEGSRLTVL.

The genes are TRBV4-2 and TRBJ2-1; 11 positions agree with TRBD2. V lost 1 base, J lost 8 bases, and 10 bases stayed unmatched. The germline V gene encodes CDR1 LGHNA and CDR2 YNFKEQ. The CDR3 sequence is 17 residues long. The CDR3 reads CASSQVQLAGVRYEQFF. The CDR3 DNA sequence: TGTGCCAGCAGCCAAGTTCAACTAGCGGGAGTACGGTATGAGCAGTTCTTC.

The chain joins TRBV9 to TRBJ2-2; 10 nucleotides match TRBD2. The V gene end was trimmed by 0 bases and the J gene end by 7 bases; junction bases not matched to a gene: 6. Germline lookup yields CDR1 SGDLS and CDR2 YYNGEE. The CDR3 is 16 amino acids. The CDR3 nucleotides are TGTGCCAGCAGCGTAGTAGCGGGGGGTAATATCGGGGAGCTGTTTTTT. Residues: CASSVVAGGNIGELFF.

The V and J genes are TRBV7-3 and TRBJ2-1; the match to TRBD1 covers 8 bases. CDR1 is SGHTA, CDR2 FQGTGA, per germline. With V trimmed by 5 bases and J by 0 bases, 3 bases remained unmatched. This CDR3 is 15 amino acids long. The CDR3, as DNA: TGTGCCAGCAGCGTTACAGGGGGCTCCTACAATGAGCAGTTCTTC. Translated, it gives CASSVTGGSYNEQFF.

V and J are TRBV19 and TRBJ1-4, with no clear D. The CDR3 covers 16 residues. Trimming left V 0 bases short and J 5 bases short, with 13 bases between. CDR1 LNHDA and CDR2 SQIVND come from the germline V gene (reference sequence). CDR3 region: CASSIDHRPPNEKLFF. The CDR3 DNA reads as TGTGCCAGTAGTATAGATCATCGACCCCCAAATGAAAAACTGTTTTTT.

The genes are TRBV28 and TRBJ1-3; no firm D call. Germline V CDR1 and CDR2: MDHEN, SYDVKM. Trimming left V 3 bases short and J 0 bases short, with 6 bases between. This CDR3 is 14 amino acids long. CDR3 in DNA: TGTGCCAGCAGTTTTGTTGGCTCTGGAAACACCATATATTTT. This encodes CASSFVGSGNTIYF.

The rearrangement joins TRBV5-6 to TRBJ1-1; 8 bases align to TRBD1. Germline V CDR1 and CDR2: SGHDT, YYEEEE. The CDR3 sequence is 16 residues long. V dropped 4 bases and J dropped 0; count of bases not matched to a gene: 8. This CDR3 reads CASSLKGQGLNTEAFF. CDR3 DNA: TGTGCCAGCAGCCTCAAAGGACAGGGATTGAACACTGAAGCTTTCTTT. The whole variable domain, remainder taken from reference TRBV5-6 and TRBJ1-1, is DAGVTQSPTHLIKTRGQQVTLRCSPKSGHDTVSWYQQALGQGPQFIFQYYEEEERQRGNFPDRFSGHQFPNYSSELNVNALLLGDSALYLCASSLKGQGLNTEAFFGQGTRLTVV.